The entry that follows covers one TCR beta chain sequence. The antigen remains unidentified. The source of the sample is a study of prognosis after radiotherapy for stage I lung cancer. Background on the study: Non-small cell lung cancer patients at stage I were enrolled between April 2018 and 2019. With under 15 men and 6 women, the cohort's median age was roughly 74 years, range about 53–85. Whole-study results and caveats: It was reported that patients with metastases and those without them differed in TRBV and TRBJ gene usage.

Starting from genomic DNA, TCR beta CDR3 was amplified through two-round multiplex PCR. Primers targeting each individual TRBV and TRBJ gene were applied in first-round PCR. From the multiplex PCR reads, TCRdb called clonotypes with MiXCR, one entry per CDR3 protein. The sample includes about 22,000 distinct CDR3 sequences, around 40% of them seen just once. CDR3 length: 15 amino acids. Germline CDR1 reads SGHRS; CDR2 reads YFSETQ. V lost 3 bases, J lost 4 bases, and 7 bases stayed unmatched. This TCR came from a donor of 50 years or more with non-small cell lung cancer. Sequenced material: PBMCs, taken before or after stereotactic body radiation therapy (not recorded which). The chain couples TRBV5-1 to TRBJ1-1; 9 bases align to TRBD1. CDR3 residues: CASSSRTGVFTEAFF. The CDR3 DNA sequence: TGCGCCAGCAGCTCGAGGACAGGGGTGTTCACTGAAGCTTTCTTT.